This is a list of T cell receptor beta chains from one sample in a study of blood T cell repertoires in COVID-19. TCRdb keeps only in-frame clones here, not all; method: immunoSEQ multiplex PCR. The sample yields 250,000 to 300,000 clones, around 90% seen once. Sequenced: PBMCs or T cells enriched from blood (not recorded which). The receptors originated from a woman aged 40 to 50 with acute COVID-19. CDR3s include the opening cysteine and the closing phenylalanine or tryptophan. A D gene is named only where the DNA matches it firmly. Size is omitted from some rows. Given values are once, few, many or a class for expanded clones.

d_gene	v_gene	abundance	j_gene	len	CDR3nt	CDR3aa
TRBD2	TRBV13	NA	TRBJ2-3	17	TGTGCCAGCAGGGGGGCCGGCGCTAGCGGGTCGACAGATACGCAGTATTTT	CASRGAGASGSTDTQYF
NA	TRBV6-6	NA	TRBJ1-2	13	TGTGCCAGCAGTCGGGGCCACCCTTATGGCTACACCTTC	CASSRGHPYGYTF
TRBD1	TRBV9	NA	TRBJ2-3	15	TGTGCCAGCAGCCTGGGGGACAGCGACACAGATACGCAGTATTTT	CASSLGDSDTDTQYF
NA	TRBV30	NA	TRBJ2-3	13	TGTGCCTGGAGTCTAGGGGGGGGAAATACGCAGTATTTT	CAWSLGGGNTQYF
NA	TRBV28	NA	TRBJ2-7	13	TGTGCCAGCAGCCTCGACATATCCTACGAGCAGTACTTC	CASSLDISYEQYF
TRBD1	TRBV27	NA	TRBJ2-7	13	TGTGCCAGCAGGAGACAGGGAGCCTACGAGCAGTACTTC	CASRRQGAYEQYF
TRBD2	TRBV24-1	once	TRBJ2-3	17	TGTGCCACCAGCGACGATTTAGCGGGAGGCGGGGCAGATACGCAGTATTTT	CATSDDLAGGGADTQYF
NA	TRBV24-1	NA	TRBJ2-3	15	TGTGCCACCAGTGTATCGGCTAGCGGCACAGATACGCAGTATTTT	CATSVSASGTDTQYF
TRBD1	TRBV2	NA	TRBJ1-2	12	TGTGCCAGCAGTGAGACAGGGGGAGGCTACACCTTC	CASSETGGGYTF
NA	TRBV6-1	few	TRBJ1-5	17	TGTGCCAGCAGTGATGGGCGGGCACAGTTTCGGGATCAGCCCCAGCATTTT	CASSDGRAQFRDQPQHF
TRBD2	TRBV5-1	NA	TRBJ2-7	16	TGCGCCAGCAGCTTGTCTCCAGCGGGGGCCGCCTACGAGCAGTACTTC	CASSLSPAGAAYEQYF
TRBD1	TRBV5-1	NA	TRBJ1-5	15	TGCGCCAGCAGCTTGGACGGACAGGTGAATCAGCCCCAGCATTTT	CASSLDGQVNQPQHF
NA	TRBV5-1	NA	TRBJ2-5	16	TGCGCCAGCAGCTTATCGTTTCTAGCGCGTTCGGAGACCCAGTACTTC	CASSLSFLARSETQYF
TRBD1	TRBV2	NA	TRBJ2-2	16	TGTGCCAGCAGTGAAACAGGGACAGGGGGCACCGGGGAGCTGTTTTTT	CASSETGTGGTGELFF
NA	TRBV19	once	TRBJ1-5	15	TGTGCCAGTAGTATATCGGGGGAATTCAATCAGCCCCAGCATTTT	CASSISGEFNQPQHF
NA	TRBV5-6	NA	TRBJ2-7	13	TGTGCCAGCAGTTACAGGAGATACTACGAGCAGTACTTC	CASSYRRYYEQYF
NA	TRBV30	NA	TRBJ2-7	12	TGTGCCTGGGATCTCAGGGGAACCGAGCAGTACTTC	CAWDLRGTEQYF
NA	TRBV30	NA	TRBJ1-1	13	TGTGCCTGGAGCCCAGAGGGGAACACTGAAGCTTTCTTT	CAWSPEGNTEAFF
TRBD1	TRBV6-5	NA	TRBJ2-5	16	TGTGCCAGCAGTTACTCCCGGCAGGGGGCAAGCGAGACCCAGTACTTC	CASSYSRQGASETQYF
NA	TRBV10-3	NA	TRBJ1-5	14	TGTGCCATCAGTGACAGGGGAAGCAATCAGCCCCAGCATTTT	CAISDRGSNQPQHF
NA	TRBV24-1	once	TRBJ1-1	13	TGTGCCACCAGAAAGGACATCGGGGGTGAAGCTTTCTTT	CATRKDIGGEAFF
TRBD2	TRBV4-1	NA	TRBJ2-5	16	TGCGCCAGCAGCCAGGGCGCGGGAGGCCGCCAAGAGACCCAGTACTTC	CASSQGAGGRQETQYF
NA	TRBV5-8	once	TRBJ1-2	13	TGTGCCAGCAGCTTGGCCACGGCGGGCGGCTACACCTTC	CASSLATAGGYTF
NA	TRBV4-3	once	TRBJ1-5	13	TGCGCCAGCAGCCAAGGTCTCGGGGGGCGTCTTCATTTT	CASSQGLGGRLHF
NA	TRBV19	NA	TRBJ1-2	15	TGTGCCAGTAGCACAAGCTCGAAATCCGGAGGGGGCTACACCTTC	CASSTSSKSGGGYTF
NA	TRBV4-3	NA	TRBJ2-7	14	TGCGCCAGCAGCCAAGATACAGGTCCCTACGAGCAGTACTTC	CASSQDTGPYEQYF
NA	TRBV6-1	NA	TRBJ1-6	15	TGTGCCAGCAGTGATCTCCAGGGGACTAATTCACCCCTCCACTTT	CASSDLQGTNSPLHF
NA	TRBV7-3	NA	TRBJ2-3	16	TGTGCCAGCAGCTTAATAAGCCGGGTCAGCACAGATACGCAGTATTTT	CASSLISRVSTDTQYF
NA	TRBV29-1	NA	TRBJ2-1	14	TGCAGCGTTGATCAACAGGGTCCGAACAATGAGCAGTTCTTC	CSVDQQGPNNEQFF
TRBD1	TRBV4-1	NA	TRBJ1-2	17	TGCGCCAGCAGCCAAGAGGGGGTAGTGACAGGGGGACATGGCTACACCTTC	CASSQEGVVTGGHGYTF
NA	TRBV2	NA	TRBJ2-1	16	TGTGCCAGCTGGAGGTGGAGTCGGGACTCCTACAATGAGCAGTTCTTC	CASWRWSRDSYNEQFF
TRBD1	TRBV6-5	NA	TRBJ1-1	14	TGTGCCAGCAGTTCGACAGGGGCTGGGACTGAAGCTTTCTTT	CASSSTGAGTEAFF
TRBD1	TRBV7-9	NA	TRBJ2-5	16	TGTGCCAGCAGCCAACAAAGGACAGGTCCTCAAGAGACCCAGTACTTC	CASSQQRTGPQETQYF
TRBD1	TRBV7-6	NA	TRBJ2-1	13	TGTGCCAGCAGCGGGACAGGGGGCAGGGAGCAGTTCTTC	CASSGTGGREQFF
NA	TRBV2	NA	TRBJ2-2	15	TGTGCCAGCAGCCTGAGCGGACAGTTACAGGGGGAGCTGTTTTTT	CASSLSGQLQGELFF
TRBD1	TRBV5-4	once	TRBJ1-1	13	TGTGCCAGCAGCTTAGGGGGCCGTGTTTTTCTGGACTTT	CASSLGGRVFLDF
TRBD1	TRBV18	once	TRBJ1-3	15	TGTGCCAGCTCACAACAGGGGTCATCTGGAAACACCATATATTTT	CASSQQGSSGNTIYF
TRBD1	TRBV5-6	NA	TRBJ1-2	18	TGTGCCAGCAGCTATCCAGAGTCGGGCAGGGGGCGAAACTATGGCTACACCTTC	CASSYPESGRGRNYGYTF
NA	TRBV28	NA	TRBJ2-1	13	TGTGCCAGCAGTTCGGGGGACTTCAGGGCTCAGTTCTTC	CASSSGDFRAQFF
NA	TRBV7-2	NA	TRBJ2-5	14	TGTGCCTCCAGCCCCCCGAGCGGCCAAGAGACCCAGTACTTC	CASSPPSGQETQYF
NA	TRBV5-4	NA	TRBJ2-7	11	TGTGCCAGCAGCTTGTCTACCGAGCAGTACTTC	CASSLSTEQYF
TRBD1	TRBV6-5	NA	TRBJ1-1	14	TGTGCCAGCAGTCTAAGGACAGGCGCGGGGGAAGCTTTCTTT	CASSLRTGAGEAFF
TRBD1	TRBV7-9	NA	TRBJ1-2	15	TGTGCCAGCAGCTTAGTGGGGGGGACAGGGCGAGGCTACACCTTC	CASSLVGGTGRGYTF
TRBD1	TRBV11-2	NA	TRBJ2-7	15	TGTGCCAGCAGCTTAGTTGGGGACAGTCACTACGAGCAGTACTTC	CASSLVGDSHYEQYF
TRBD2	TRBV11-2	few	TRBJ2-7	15	TGTGCCAGCAGCTTGCGACTAGCGGGAGTCCACGAGCAGTACTTC	CASSLRLAGVHEQYF
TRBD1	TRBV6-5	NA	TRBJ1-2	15	TGTGCCAGCAGGGGAAGGACAGGGTCCCACTATGGCTACACCTTC	CASRGRTGSHYGYTF
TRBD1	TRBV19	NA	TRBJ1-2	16	TGTGCCAGTGGGGGGGCTCTCCGGGACAGGACCTATGGCTACACCTTC	CASGGALRDRTYGYTF
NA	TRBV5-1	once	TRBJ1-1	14	TGCGCCAGCAGCCTCGGGACTACAGCCACTGAAGCTTTCTTT	CASSLGTTATEAFF